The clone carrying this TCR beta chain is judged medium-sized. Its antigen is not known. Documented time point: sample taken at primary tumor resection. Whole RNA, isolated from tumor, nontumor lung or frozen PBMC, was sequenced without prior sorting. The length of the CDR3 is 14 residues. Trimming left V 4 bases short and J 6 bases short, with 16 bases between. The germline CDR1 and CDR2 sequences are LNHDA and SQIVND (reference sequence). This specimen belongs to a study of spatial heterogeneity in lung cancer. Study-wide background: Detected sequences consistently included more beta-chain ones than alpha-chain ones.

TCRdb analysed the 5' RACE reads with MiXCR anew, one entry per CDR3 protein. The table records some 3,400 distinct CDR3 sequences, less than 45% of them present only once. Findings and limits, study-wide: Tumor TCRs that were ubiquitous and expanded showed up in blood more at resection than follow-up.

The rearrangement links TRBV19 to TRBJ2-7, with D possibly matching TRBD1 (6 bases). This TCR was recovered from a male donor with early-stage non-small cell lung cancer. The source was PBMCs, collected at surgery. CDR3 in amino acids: CASSTRQDLSEQYF. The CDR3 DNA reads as TGTGCCAGTAGTACGAGACAGGACCTGTCCGAGCAGTACTTC. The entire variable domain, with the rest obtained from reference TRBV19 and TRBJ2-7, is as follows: DGGITQSPKYLFRKEGQNVTLSCEQNLNHDAMYWYRQDPGQGLRLIYYSQIVNDFQKGDIAEGYSVSREKKESFPLTVTSAQKNPTAFYLCASSTRQDLSEQYFGPGTRLTVT.